The T cell receptor beta chain under discussion was sequenced for a study of control samples from healthy donors and cancer patients. Measured with immunoSEQ multiplex PCR; TCRdb has only the in-frame clones, and not every one. This sample carries 150,000 to 200,000 clones, about 90% of them seen once, and the ten largest clones take just over 2%. Trimming took 4 bases from V and 4 from J; bases not matched to a gene: 1. Germline V gene data show CDR1 as LGHDT and CDR2 as YNNKEL (reference sequence). The CDR3 runs 13 residues. The gene calls are TRBV3-1 (or the pseudogene TRBV3-2) and TRBJ1-5; TRBD1 matches at 7 bases. Sequencing was carried out using blood. This TCR came from a woman aged 35 to 49 in good health. In nucleotides, the CDR3 is TGTGCCAGCAGCCTGACAGGGAATCAGCCCCAGCATTTT. Amino acid sequence: CASSLTGNQPQHF.